Each of the 32 T cell receptor beta chains below was sequenced from the same sample in a study of cytomegalovirus exposure and HLA in healthy donors. Profiled with immunoSEQ multiplex PCR; TCRdb holds only in-frame clones, not every one. Found here are about 64,000 clones, roughly 90% of them singletons; the top ten hold around 1.8%. What was sequenced was PBMCs. These receptors were obtained from a woman under 30 in good health and CMV-seronegative.

This chain connects TRBV16 to TRBJ2-1; D is possibly TRBD2 (6 bases). Germline V lookup: CDR1 KGHSY, CDR2 FQNENV. This CDR3 is 13 amino acids long. V shed 4 bases and J shed 3 bases, with 7 bases lying between them. In nucleotides, the CDR3 is TGTGCCAGCAGCCGGGGACTCTACAATGAGCAGTTCTTC. Translating it yields CASSRGLYNEQFF. Together with reference TRBV16 and TRBJ2-1, the CDR3 gives the full variable domain: GEEVAQTPKHLVRGEGQKAKLYCAPIKGHSYVFWYQQVLKNEFKFLISFQNENVFDETGMPKERFSAKCLPNSPCSLEIQATKLEDSAVYFCASSRGLYNEQFFGPGTRLTVL.

The chain combines TRBV27 with TRBJ2-2; 11 bases align to TRBD2. J gave up 6 bases and V 7 bases, and 13 bases lay outside the gene matches. The CDR3 has 17 residues. The germline V gene has CDR1 MNHEY and CDR2 SMNVEV (reference sequence). The CDR3 nucleotides read TGTGCCAGCATACCATTCCTAGCGGGAGGAAAATCCGGGGAGCTGTTTTTT. Translated, it gives CASIPFLAGGKSGELFF.

The chain joins TRBV19 to TRBJ1-5, with a possible D match to TRBD1 (6 bases). Between the trimmed V and J ends, which lost 2 bases and 9 bases, there was a span of 14 bases. This CDR3 spans 14 amino acids. Germline loops: CDR1 LNHDA, CDR2 SQIVND (reference sequence). The CDR3 DNA is TGTGCCAGTAGTATACCAGGGGACGGAGGGCCCCAGCATTTT. This codes for CASSIPGDGGPQHF.

V usage is TRBV28 and J usage is TRBJ1-1; a possible D gene is TRBD1 (5 bases). This CDR3 contains 15 residues. Germline V gene lookup returns CDR1 MDHEN and CDR2 SYDVKM. With 1 base removed from V and 0 bases from J, the gap between germline ends came to 9 bases. The chain's CDR3 is CASSLSGEMNTEAFF. CDR3 nucleotide sequence: TGTGCCAGCAGTTTATCGGGGGAAATGAACACTGAAGCTTTCTTT.

The chain links TRBV9 to TRBJ1-3; TRBD1 aligns across 7 bases. The CDR3 covers 16 residues. The germline V gene encodes CDR1 SGDLS and CDR2 YYNGEE. After removal of 0 bases from V and 8 bases from J, the junction contained 11 bases not matched to a gene. The CDR3 loop is CASSVVKGAYTDTIYF. CDR3 nucleotides: TGTGCCAGCAGCGTAGTGAAGGGGGCCTACACGGACACCATATATTTT.

The chain carries TRBV6-1 and TRBJ1-4; tentative D call: TRBD1 (5 bases). The V gene's germline CDR1 is MNHNS and CDR2 SASEGT. CDR3 length: 18 amino acids. V was cut by 0 bases and J by 3 bases, with 17 bases left in between. The CDR3 DNA reads as TGTGCCAGCAGTGAAGCATCGGGGGAGGGTCCTTCTAATGAAAAACTGTTTTTT. Translating gives CASSEASGEGPSNEKLFF.

The chain recombines TRBV27 with TRBJ1-2; D is perhaps TRBD1 (5 bases). The CDR3 has 17 amino acids. V lost 11 bases and J 0 bases, leaving 25 bases between the germline ends. Germline lookup yields CDR1 MNHEY and CDR2 SMNVEV (reference sequence). CDR3 nucleotide sequence: TGTGCCGTCACCGTCGTGGGGCGAGAGAGACCTAACTATGGCTACACCTTC. Amino acid sequence: CAVTVVGRERPNYGYTF.

A single count supports this clone. The chain couples TRBV2 to TRBJ2-3; 10 nucleotides align to TRBD2. Germline V lookup: CDR1 SNHLY, CDR2 FYNNEI. The CDR3 consists of 15 residues. The trim removed 5 bases at V and 5 bases at J, leaving 7 bases unmatched. CDR3 sequence (DNA): TGTGCCAGCAGTATAGCGGGGGGATTCGGAGATACGCAGTATTTT. Translation: CASSIAGGFGDTQYF. Complete variable domain (other parts from reference TRBV2 and TRBJ2-3): EPEVTQTPSHQVTQMGQEVILRCVPISNHLYFYWYRQILGQKVEFLVSFYNNEISEKSEIFDDQFSVERPDGSNFTLKIRSTKLEDSAMYFCASSIAGGFGDTQYFGPGTRLTVL.

V usage is TRBV7-2 and J usage is TRBJ2-7, with TRBD2 matching 15 bases. V was pared by 4 bases and J by 5 bases, with 9 bases of the junction left unmatched. The CDR3 has 17 amino acids. From germline, CDR1 is SGHTA and CDR2 FQGNSA. Here the CDR3 DNA reads TGTGCCAGCAGCTCCGGACTAGCGGGGGGGAGACCCCACGAGCAGTACTTC. Translation gives CASSSGLAGGRPHEQYF.

This clone was seen a few times. This chain uses TRBV7-2 with TRBJ2-7, with D uncertain. The CDR3 loop spans 12 amino acids. Germline assignment: CDR1 SGHTA and CDR2 FQGNSA. Trimming cost V 1 base and J 6 bases, with 7 bases left between them. The CDR3 nucleotides read TGTGCCAGCAGCTTAGTTCCGGTCGAGCAGTACTTC. Translating it yields CASSLVPVEQYF. The complete variable domain, with remaining parts taken from reference TRBV7-2 and TRBJ2-7, reads GAGVSQSPSNKVTEKGKDVELRCDPISGHTALYWYRQSLGQGLEFLIYFQGNSAPDKSGLPSDRFSAERTGGSVSTLTIQRTQQEDSAVYLCASSLVPVEQYFGPGTRLTVT.

V is TRBV25-1 and J is TRBJ2-7; 10 nucleotides line up with TRBD2. CDR3 size: 15 residues. V was pared by 1 base and J by 7 bases, with 7 bases of the junction left unmatched. CDR1 and CDR2 from the germline V gene are MGHDK and SYGVNS. The CDR3 here is CASSESGTSEGEQYF. The CDR3 DNA follows: TGTGCCAGCAGTGAATCGGGGACTAGCGAGGGAGAGCAGTACTTC.

This clone appeared a single time. The V and J genes are TRBV5-5 and TRBJ1-5; TRBD1 agrees at 7 bases. Germline V gene sequence: CDR1 SGHKS, CDR2 YYEKEE (reference sequence). After removal of 4 bases from V and 7 bases from J, the junction contained 14 bases not matched to a gene. CDR3 length equals 16 residues. The CDR3 protein is CASSSDRDRVSQPQHF. In DNA form, the CDR3 reads TGTGCCAGCAGCAGTGACCGAGACAGGGTTTCGCAGCCCCAGCATTTT. Looking up the rest from reference TRBV5-5 and TRBJ1-5 gives the full variable domain: DAGVTQSPTHLIKTRGQQVTLRCSPISGHKSVSWYQQVLGQGPQFIFQYYEKEERGRGNFPDRFSARQFPNYSSELNVNALLLGDSALYLCASSSDRDRVSQPQHFGDGTRLSIL.

The chain is built from TRBV10-3 and TRBJ2-5; 8 nucleotides match TRBD1. Germline V gene data show CDR1 as ENHRY and CDR2 as SYGVKD. V shed 6 bases and J 5 bases; nucleotides not matched to a gene: 5. CDR3 length equals 13 residues. The CDR3 loop reads CAIRAGGEETQYF. The CDR3 DNA follows: TGTGCCATCAGGGCAGGGGGCGAGGAGACCCAGTACTTC.

The gene calls are TRBV9 and TRBJ1-1, with D hard to call. V lost 0 bases and J lost 11, with 11 bases in between. CDR1 and CDR2 (germline): SGDLS, YYNGEE. The length of the CDR3 is 12 residues. DNA for the CDR3: TGTGCCAGCAGCGTAGTGGGAGGATCGGCTTTCTTT. Translated, it gives CASSVVGGSAFF. Full variable domain (outside the CDR3, taken from reference TRBV9 and TRBJ1-1): DSGVTQTPKHLITATGQRVTLRCSPRSGDLSVYWYQQSLDQGLQFLIQYYNGEERAKGNILERFSAQQFPDLHSELNLSSLELGDSALYFCASSVVGGSAFFGQGTRLTVV.

The chain has TRBV7-8 and TRBJ2-3, with D possibly TRBD2 on 5 matching bases. With 1 base removed from V and 8 bases from J, the gap between germline ends came to 10 bases. Germline V gene data show CDR1 as SGHVS and CDR2 as FQNEAQ. This CDR3 region has 13 residues. The CDR3 reads CASSLVREGTQYF. For the CDR3, the DNA is TGTGCCAGCAGCTTAGTCAGAGAGGGTACGCAGTATTTT.

CDR3 residues: CAWSVQMTQYF. The CDR3 nucleotides read TGTGCCTGGAGTGTACAGATGACCCAGTACTTC. The V call is TRBV30, the J call TRBJ2-5; D gene ambiguous. CDR3 length: 11 residues. The V end was cut by 0 bases, the J end by 7 bases, with 6 bases between. The germline V gene has CDR1 GTSNPN and CDR2 SVGIG (reference sequence). The full variable domain, rest sourced from reference TRBV30 and TRBJ2-5, is SQTIHQWPATLVQPVGSPLSLECTVEGTSNPNLYWYRQAAGRGLQLLFYSVGIGQISSEVPQNLSASRPQDRQFILSSKKLLLSDSGFYLCAWSVQMTQYFGPGTRLLVL.

The V gene is TRBV10-3, the J gene TRBJ2-2, with D possibly matching TRBD1 (5 bases). The germline V gene has CDR1 ENHRY and CDR2 SYGVKD. V dropped 0 bases and J dropped 3 bases, with 11 bases sitting between them. The CDR3 has 16 residues. CDR3 coding DNA: TGTGCCATCAGTGAGTCGGGTGGGGCTGACACCGGGGAGCTGTTTTTT. Translating it yields CAISESGGADTGELFF.

The sample holds one count of this clone. This chain connects TRBV6-1 to TRBJ1-6, with D maybe TRBD1 (5 bases). With 7 bases removed from V and 5 bases from J, the gap between germline ends came to 9 bases. CDR3 size: 13 residues. Germline V gene lookup returns CDR1 MNHNS and CDR2 SASEGT. Here the CDR3 reads CASKDTDNSPLHF. Written as DNA, the CDR3 is TGTGCCAGCAAGGACACAGATAATTCACCCCTCCACTTT.

The J gene is TRBJ2-2, the V gene TRBV7-6, with 16 bases aligning to TRBD2. Per the germline V gene, CDR1 is SGHVS and CDR2 is FNYEAQ. After removal of 5 bases from V and 5 bases from J, the junction contained 11 bases not matched to a gene. The CDR3 runs 19 residues. CDR3 loop: CASSPVGTSGGAVTGELFF. The CDR3 DNA reads as TGTGCCAGCAGCCCAGTAGGGACTAGCGGGGGGGCCGTTACCGGGGAGCTGTTTTTT.

This clone is a singleton in its sample. The chain carries TRBV27 and TRBJ2-1; maybe TRBD1 (6 bases). Trimming took 0 bases from V and 4 from J, leaving 10 bases between them. The CDR3 covers 15 residues. Germline CDR1 and CDR2: MNHEY and SMNVEV (reference sequence). The CDR3 DNA sequence: TGTGCCAGCAGTTTATCGCCCACAGGGTACAATGAGCAGTTCTTC. Encoded protein: CASSLSPTGYNEQFF.

The sample holds one count of this clone. The chain couples TRBV4-2 to TRBJ2-3; D gene unclear. The length of the CDR3 is 15 residues. Trimming took 4 bases from V and 7 from J, leaving 18 bases between them. Germline lookup yields CDR1 LGHNA and CDR2 YNFKEQ. CDR3 in DNA: TGTGCCAGCAGCCTAAGCTCAGGCGTTTCAAATACGCAGTATTTT. This translates into CASSLSSGVSNTQYF.

This clone was picked up one time. The rearrangement links TRBV28 to TRBJ2-7, with 10 bases aligning to TRBD1. V lost 5 bases and J lost 3; bases outside the gene matches: 7. Germline CDR1 reads MDHEN; CDR2 reads SYDVKM. The CDR3 covers 15 residues. This CDR3 reads CASSPGQGDIYEQYF. The CDR3 DNA reads TGTGCCAGCAGTCCAGGACAGGGGGATATCTACGAGCAGTACTTC.

This chain uses TRBV9 with TRBJ2-7, with TRBD2 matching over 9 bases. This CDR3 region has 15 residues. Germline CDR1 is SGDLS and CDR2 is YYNGEE. J gave up 2 bases and V 0 bases, and 3 bases lay outside the gene matches. The DNA for the CDR3 is TGTGCCAGCAGCGTAGGTGCTAGCGGGGCCTACGAGCAGTACTTC. Its protein product is CASSVGASGAYEQYF.

The V gene is TRBV29-1, the J gene TRBJ2-6; the D is unclear. CDR1 is SQVTM, CDR2 ANQGSEA, per germline. CDR3 length: 12 residues. Trimming took 7 bases from V and 1 from J, leaving 5 bases between them. CDR3 residues: CSARSGANVLTF. The CDR3 nucleotides read TGCAGCGCGCGATCTGGGGCCAACGTCCTGACTTTC.

This sequence joins TRBV9 and TRBJ2-5, with D tentatively TRBD1 (6 bases). The germline V gene has CDR1 SGDLS and CDR2 YYNGEE. V lost 0 bases and J 1 base, leaving 10 bases between the germline ends. This CDR3 has 15 residues. CDR3 nucleotides: TGTGCCAGCAGCGTAGGGTCGACAGGCCAAGAGACCCAGTACTTC. Translating gives CASSVGSTGQETQYF.

This clone came up once. The chain is built from TRBV11-2 and TRBJ1-1, with 8 bases aligning to TRBD1. This CDR3 is 16 amino acids long. The germline gives CDR1 SGHAT, CDR2 FQNNGV. Trimming took 4 bases from V and 3 from J; bases not matched to a gene: 10. The CDR3 sequence is CASSYTAGGSYTEAFF. Here the CDR3 DNA reads TGTGCCAGCAGCTACACGGCAGGGGGCTCATACACTGAAGCTTTCTTT. Using reference TRBV11-2 and TRBJ1-1 for the parts outside the CDR3, the full variable domain is EAGVAQSPRYKIIEKRQSVAFWCNPISGHATLYWYQQILGQGPKLLIQFQNNGVVDDSQLPKDRFSAERLKGVDSTLKIQPAKLEDSAVYLCASSYTAGGSYTEAFFGQGTRLTVV.

The J gene is TRBJ2-7, the V gene TRBV5-4, with D tentatively TRBD1 (6 bases). This CDR3 is built from 14 residues. CDR1 SGHNT and CDR2 YYREEE come from the germline V gene (reference sequence). With 5 bases removed from V and 3 bases from J, the gap between germline ends came to 15 bases. The CDR3 DNA reads as TGTGCCAGCAGTGCAGGGGCTTCCGACTACGAGCAGTACTTC. Translating gives CASSAGASDYEQYF.

The V gene is TRBV30, the J gene TRBJ2-3; D possibly corresponds to TRBD2 (6 bases). The germline V gene has CDR1 GTSNPN and CDR2 SVGIG (reference sequence). CDR3 length equals 15 residues. Deletions cut 0 bases from V and 2 bases from J, with 12 bases between. CDR3 sequence: CAWSVHAGLTDTQYF. CDR3 in DNA: TGTGCCTGGAGTGTACATGCGGGGCTCACAGATACGCAGTATTTT.

This clone was seen only once. The rearrangement links TRBV25-1 to TRBJ1-4; tentatively, D is TRBD1 (6 bases). Per the germline V gene, CDR1 is MGHDK and CDR2 is SYGVNS. V lost 4 bases, J lost 10 bases, and 13 bases lay in between. This CDR3 is built from 13 residues. DNA for the CDR3: TGTGCCAGCAGTGTAGGGGGTATGGTAAAACTGTTTTTT. This gives the protein CASSVGGMVKLFF.

The rearrangement uses TRBV28 and TRBJ2-5; TRBD2 matches 11 bases. From germline, CDR1 is MDHEN and CDR2 SYDVKM. The ends lost 4 bases at V and 6 bases at J; junction bases unmatched: 13. The CDR3 is made up of 17 amino acids. CDR3 sequence (DNA): TGTGCCAGCAGTTCTACTAGCGGGAGCGCGGTCGGACAGACCCAGTACTTC. It yields the protein CASSSTSGSAVGQTQYF.

The chain uses TRBV5-1 and TRBJ2-1; 8 bases are a match to TRBD2. The CDR3 loop spans 14 amino acids. The junction had 8 bases not matched to a gene; V was cut back by 4 bases and J by 8 bases. Germline assignment: CDR1 SGHRS and CDR2 YFSETQ. The CDR3 nucleotides read TGCGCCAGCAGCGGGGGGGGACTAGTGGATGAGCAGTTCTTC. It is translated as CASSGGGLVDEQFF.

The chain has TRBV9 and TRBJ1-6; a possible D gene is TRBD1 (5 bases). Trimming left V 0 bases short and J 7 bases short, with 8 bases between. Germline V gene data show CDR1 as SGDLS and CDR2 as YYNGEE. The CDR3 is 14 amino acids. The CDR3 here is CASSVGRGNSPLHF. The CDR3 DNA reads TGTGCCAGCAGCGTAGGCCGGGGGAATTCACCCCTCCACTTT. Filled out from reference TRBV9 and TRBJ1-6, the complete variable domain reads DSGVTQTPKHLITATGQRVTLRCSPRSGDLSVYWYQQSLDQGLQFLIQYYNGEERAKGNILERFSAQQFPDLHSELNLSSLELGDSALYFCASSVGRGNSPLHFGNGTRLTVT.